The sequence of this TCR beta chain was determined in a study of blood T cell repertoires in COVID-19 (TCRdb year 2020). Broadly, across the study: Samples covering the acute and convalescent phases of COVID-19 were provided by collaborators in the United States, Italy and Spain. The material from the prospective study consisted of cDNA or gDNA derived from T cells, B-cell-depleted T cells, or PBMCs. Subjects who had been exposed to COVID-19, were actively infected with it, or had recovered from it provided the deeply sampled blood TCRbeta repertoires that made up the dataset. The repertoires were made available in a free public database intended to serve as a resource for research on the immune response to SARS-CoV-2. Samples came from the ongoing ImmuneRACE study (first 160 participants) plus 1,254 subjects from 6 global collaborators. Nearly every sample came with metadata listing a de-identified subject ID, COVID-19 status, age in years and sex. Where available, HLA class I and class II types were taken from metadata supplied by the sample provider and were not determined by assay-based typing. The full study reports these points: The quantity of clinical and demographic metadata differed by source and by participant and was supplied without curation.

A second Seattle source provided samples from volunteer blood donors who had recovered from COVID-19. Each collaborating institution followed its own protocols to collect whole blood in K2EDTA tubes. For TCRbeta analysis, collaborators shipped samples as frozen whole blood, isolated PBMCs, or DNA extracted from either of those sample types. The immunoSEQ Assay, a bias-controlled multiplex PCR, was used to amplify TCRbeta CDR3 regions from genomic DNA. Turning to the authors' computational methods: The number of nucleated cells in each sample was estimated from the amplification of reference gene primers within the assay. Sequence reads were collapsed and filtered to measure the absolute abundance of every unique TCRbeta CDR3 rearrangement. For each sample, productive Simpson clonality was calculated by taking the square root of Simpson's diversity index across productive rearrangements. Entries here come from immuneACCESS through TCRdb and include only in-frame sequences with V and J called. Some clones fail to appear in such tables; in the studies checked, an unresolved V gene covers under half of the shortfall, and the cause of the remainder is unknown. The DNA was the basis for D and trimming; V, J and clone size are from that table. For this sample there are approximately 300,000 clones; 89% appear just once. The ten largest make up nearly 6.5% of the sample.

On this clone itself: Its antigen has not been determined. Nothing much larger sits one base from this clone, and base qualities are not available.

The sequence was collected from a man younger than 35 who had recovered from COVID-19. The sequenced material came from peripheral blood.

The DNA reads as follows: TGTGCCAGCAGCCACGGAGAAGGTAGCAATCAGCCCCAGCATTTT. Its translation reads: CASSHGEGSNQPQHF. The chain is encoded by TRBV14 joined to TRBJ1-5, with an unclear D gene assignment. Including the terminal cysteine and phenylalanine, the CDR3 comprises 15 residues. The retained sequence is limited to the CDR3, 45 bases, with the frame set at the first base. In the germline V gene, CDR1 corresponds to SGHDN and CDR2 to FVKESK. The germline ends are 9 bases apart after V is trimmed by 3 bases and J by 0 bases.